This T cell receptor beta chain was identified during a study of T cell responses to AZD1222 COVID-19 vaccine. Study results and caveats: Clonal diversity was possibly underestimated; the donors were predominantly white British and more often female. After the peak T cell response, and only then, were repertoires sampled.

Worth noting for this clone: Its antigen is still unknown.

The repertoire was sequenced with immunoSEQ multiplex PCR; TCRdb's copy has only in-frame clones and lacks some. This sample yields 95,000 to 130,000 clones, of which roughly 92% are seen a single time; 1.5% to 2% belongs to the top ten. Germline CDR1 SGDLS, CDR2 YYNGEE. The CDR3 covers 13 residues. Losses at the gene ends were 4 bases for V and 10 bases for J; bases not matched to a gene: 8. The chain employs TRBV9 and TRBJ2-1; 7 positions match TRBD2. The sequence was collected from an adult who received the AZD1222 COVID-19 vaccine. Material: peripheral blood, obtained 28 days after the second AZD1222 dose. CDR3 loop: CASSSLLAEEQFF. For the CDR3, the DNA is TGTGCCAGCAGCTCTCTTCTAGCGGAAGAGCAGTTCTTC.